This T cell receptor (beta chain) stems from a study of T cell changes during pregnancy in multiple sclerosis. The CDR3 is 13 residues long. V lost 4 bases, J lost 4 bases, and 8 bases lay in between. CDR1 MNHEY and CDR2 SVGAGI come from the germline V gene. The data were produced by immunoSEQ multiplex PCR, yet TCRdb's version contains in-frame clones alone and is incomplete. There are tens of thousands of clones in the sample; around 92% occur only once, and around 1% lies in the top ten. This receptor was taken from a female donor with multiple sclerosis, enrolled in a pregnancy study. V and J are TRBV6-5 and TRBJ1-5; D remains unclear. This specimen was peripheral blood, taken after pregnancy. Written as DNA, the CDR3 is TGTGCCAGCAGTTCGACAAGAAATCAGCCCCAGCATTTT. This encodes CASSSTRNQPQHF.